Each of the 32 T cell receptor beta chains below was sequenced from the same sample in a study of T cell repertoires in aging, cancer and after chemotherapy. A mixed TRB-A/B primer pool amplified rearranged TRB by multiplex touch-down PCR. TCRdb reprocessed the multiplex PCR reads via MiXCR and lists one record per CDR3 protein. The table shows 2,000 to 2,500 distinct CDR3 sequences, with under 35% occurring only once. Amplification of TCR beta used genomic DNA extracted from peripheral blood. Material: blood. The receptors originated from a human donor with a solid tumor.

This chain's CDR3 is CAWSFLDRLNTEAFF. The CDR3 nucleotides are TGTGCCTGGAGTTTTTTGGACAGGTTGAACACTGAAGCTTTCTTT. J is TRBJ1-1 and V is TRBV30, with 7 bases lining up with TRBD1. V lost 2 bases, J lost 0 bases, and 6 bases stayed unmatched. CDR3 size: 15 residues. CDR1 GTSNPN and CDR2 SVGIG come from the germline V gene (reference sequence). The full variable domain, completed using reference TRBV30 and TRBJ1-1, is SQTIHQWPATLVQPVGSPLSLECTVEGTSNPNLYWYRQAAGRGLQLLFYSVGIGQISSEVPQNLSASRPQDRQFILSSKKLLLSDSGFYLCAWSFLDRLNTEAFFGQGTRLTVV.

This clonotype is large (0.1 to 1%). This rearrangement joins TRBV29-1 to TRBJ2-7; TRBD1 matches 8 bases. This CDR3 has 13 residues. With 2 bases clipped from V and 5 bases from J, the junction kept 5 bases outside the gene matches. Germline V gene data show CDR1 as SQVTM and CDR2 as ANQGSEA. As DNA, the CDR3 is TGCAGCGTTGAAACGACAGGGGTTAACGAGCAGTACTTC. It codes for CSVETTGVNEQYF.

This clonotype turned up a few times. This chain links TRBV18 with TRBJ2-7, with TRBD2 identical over 8 bases. The CDR3 runs to 14 residues. Looked up from germline, CDR1 is KGHSH and CDR2 is LQKENI. J gave up 7 bases and V 5 bases, and 10 bases lay outside the gene matches. CDR3 DNA: TGTGCCAGCTCATCGCCGGGGGGGGCGATTGAGCAGTACTTC. Protein sequence: CASSSPGGAIEQYF.

The chain is built from TRBV18 and TRBJ1-1, with D hard to call. Trimming shortened V by 0 bases and J by 1 base, and 6 bases separated the two germline ends. Germline CDR1 KGHSH, CDR2 LQKENI. The CDR3 loop spans 14 amino acids. CDR3 in amino acids: CASSPPRPNTEAFF. CDR3 coding DNA: TGTGCCAGCTCACCACCCCGCCCGAACACTGAAGCTTTCTTT.

This chain uses TRBV5-1 with TRBJ2-6; no clear D gene. The CDR3 consists of 19 residues. Germline V gene data show CDR1 as SGHRS and CDR2 as YFSETQ. The V gene lost 4 bases and the J gene lost 2 bases, with 22 bases spanning the gap. As DNA, the CDR3 is TGCGCCAGCAGCACCTTCGGGCAAGGCGGTATTACTGGGGCCAACGTCCTGACTTTC. Amino acid sequence: CASSTFGQGGITGANVLTF.

By share, this clonotype ranks as medium-sized. The chain joins TRBV6-1 to TRBJ1-2; 8 nucleotides agree with TRBD1. J lost 8 bases, V lost 5 bases, and 16 bases had no gene match. Per germline, CDR1 MNHNS and CDR2 SASEGT. There are 16 residues in the CDR3. The CDR3 nucleotides are TGTGCCAGCAGTATAAACCGGGACAGGCCAACGATGGGCTACACCTTC. It encodes CASSINRDRPTMGYTF.

By frequency in the sample, this clonotype is medium-sized (0.01 to 0.1%). The genes are TRBV6-5 and TRBJ1-1; D gene ambiguous. The V and J ends lost 2 bases and 4 bases respectively, with 8 bases between them. In germline, CDR1 is MNHEY, CDR2 SVGAGI. CDR3 length: 13 amino acids. CDR3 protein: CASSYAGGTEAFF. The CDR3 region has the DNA TGTGCCAGCAGTTACGCGGGAGGCACTGAAGCTTTCTTT.

J is TRBJ2-4 and V is TRBV11-2, with 11 bases matching TRBD1. The CDR3 is 15 amino acids. CDR1 is SGHAT and CDR2 is FQNNGV in the germline V gene. After removal of 6 bases from V and 5 bases from J, the junction contained 6 bases not matched to a gene. In DNA, the CDR3 is TGTGCCAGCAGTCTGGGACAGGGGGGGGAAAACATTCAGTACTTC. Amino acid sequence: CASSLGQGGENIQYF.

Remarks on this clonotype: One end of the junction does not line up with germline, which may come from a read error. This chain connects TRBV6-6 to TRBJ2-1, with D perhaps TRBD2 (6 bases). CDR3 length equals 12 residues. Germline V CDR1 and CDR2: MNHNY, SVGAGI (reference sequence). DNA for the CDR3: TGCGCCAGCAGCAACTTGGGAGGTGAGCAGTTCTTC. Its translation is CASSNLGGEQFF.

This clonotype appeared a few times. The chain recombines TRBV6-2 or TRBV6-3 with TRBJ1-4; D perhaps matches TRBD1 (5 bases). Germline V lookup: CDR1 MNHEY, CDR2 SVGEGT. The CDR3 sequence is 14 residues long. With 6 bases removed from V and 8 bases from J, the gap between germline ends came to 16 bases. The CDR3: CASSSRDGGEKLFF. CDR3 coding DNA: TGTGCCAGCAGCTCCCGGGACGGAGGGGAAAAACTGTTTTTT.

This clonotype was seen only a few times. The V and J genes are TRBV5-8 and TRBJ1-3; unclear D gene. CDR1 is SGHTS, CDR2 YDEGEE, per germline. The CDR3 runs to 13 residues. Between the trimmed V and J ends, which lost 4 bases and 4 bases, there was a span of 9 bases. The CDR3 nucleotides read TGTGCCAGCAGCCCGGTTAGGGGAAACACCATATATTTT. Translation gives CASSPVRGNTIYF. The variable domain in full, with the rest retrieved from reference TRBV5-8 and TRBJ1-3, is EAGVTQSPTHLIKTRGQQATLRCSPISGHTSVYWYQQALGLGLQFLLWYDEGEERNRGNFPPRFSGRQFPNYSSELNVNALELEDSALYLCASSPVRGNTIYFGEGSWLTVV.

The V call is TRBV28, the J call TRBJ2-2, with unresolved D. Trimming left V 7 bases short and J 3 bases short, with 12 bases between. There are 14 residues in the CDR3. Germline values: CDR1 MDHEN, CDR2 SYDVKM. The CDR3 loop is CASNTLGYTGELFF. CDR3 DNA: TGTGCCAGCAACACCTTGGGGTACACCGGGGAGCTGTTTTTT.

This clonotype was detected only a few times. The CDR3 bases are TGTGCCAGCAGCATAGATCCCAATACAGGGTCTACGTATGGCTACACCTTC. It yields the protein CASSIDPNTGSTYGYTF. This sequence joins TRBV5-4 and TRBJ1-2; D might be TRBD1 (6 bases). Looked up from germline, CDR1 is SGHNT and CDR2 is YYREEE (reference sequence). Trimming cost V 4 bases and J 5 bases, with 24 bases left between them. The CDR3 extends over 17 amino acids.

This clonotype was seen only a few times. The chain joins TRBV4-2 to TRBJ2-2, with 9 bases fitting TRBD1. The CDR3 runs 17 residues. Germline CDR1 LGHNA, CDR2 YNFKEQ. Trimming took 2 bases from V and 1 from J; bases not matched to a gene: 5. The CDR3 nucleotides are TGTGCCAGCAGCCAACAACCGGGACAGGGGAACACCGGGGAGCTGTTTTTT. Translating gives CASSQQPGQGNTGELFF.

The chain couples TRBV7-2 to TRBJ2-1, with 15 bases matching TRBD2. The CDR3 covers 18 residues. Trimming took 5 bases from V and 6 from J; bases not matched to a gene: 11. Germline V gene lookup returns CDR1 SGHTA and CDR2 FQGNSA. This CDR3 reads CASSPGLAGGFRGNEQFF. As DNA, the CDR3 is TGTGCCAGCAGCCCGGGACTAGCGGGGGGTTTCCGGGGCAATGAGCAGTTCTTC.

There are a few counts of this clonotype. The V and J genes are TRBV20-1 and TRBJ2-1, with D tentatively TRBD1 (6 bases). Between the trimmed V and J ends, which lost 5 bases and 5 bases, there was a span of 13 bases. The germline V gene has CDR1 DFQATT and CDR2 SNEGSKA (reference sequence). The CDR3 spans 13 residues. CDR3 residues: CSASTGPHNEQFF. CDR3 nucleotide sequence: TGCAGTGCTTCAACAGGGCCACACAATGAGCAGTTCTTC.

This clonotype was observed a handful of times. The V gene is TRBV6-6, the J gene TRBJ2-5; TRBD2 matches 9 bases. This CDR3 region has 15 residues. CDR1 and CDR2 from the germline V gene are MNHNY and SVGAGI (reference sequence). Trimming cost V 6 bases and J 2 bases; bases outside gene matches: 7. CDR3 in DNA: TGTGCCAGCAGGAGTAGCGGGGGCCCTCAAGAGACCCAGTACTTC. Protein: CASRSSGGPQETQYF.

This chain joins TRBV27 and TRBJ1-1, with a possible D match to TRBD1 (6 bases). The CDR3 is 13 residues long. CDR1 is MNHEY and CDR2 is SMNVEV in the germline V gene (reference sequence). Trimming shortened V by 5 bases and J by 10 bases, and 17 bases separated the two germline ends. The CDR3 bases are TGTGCCAGCAGTGCCTTCCTGGGGGCTGTAGCTTTCTTT. Translated: CASSAFLGAVAFF.

This sequence joins TRBV20-1 and TRBJ1-2; 7 bases agree with TRBD1. V lost 3 bases and J lost 4; bases outside the gene matches: 8. Germline CDR1 reads DFQATT; CDR2 reads SNEGSKA (reference sequence). This CDR3 comprises 14 residues. The CDR3 DNA reads as TGCAGTGCTAGCACCCAGACAGGGCCCTATGGCTACACCTTC. This codes for CSASTQTGPYGYTF.

The V and J genes are TRBV20-1 and TRBJ2-5; 9 bases agree with TRBD2. The CDR3 has 15 residues. Trimming removed 5 bases from V and 0 bases from J; junction bases left unmatched: 7. CDR1 DFQATT and CDR2 SNEGSKA come from the germline V gene (reference sequence). CDR3 protein: CSALGSSGDQETQYF. Here the CDR3 DNA reads TGCAGTGCTCTGGGGTCTAGCGGGGACCAAGAGACCCAGTACTTC.

This clonotype is deemed medium-sized. The gene calls are TRBV19 and TRBJ1-2; possibly TRBD1 for D (6 bases). Germline lookup yields CDR1 LNHDA and CDR2 SQIVND (reference sequence). This CDR3 comprises 15 residues. Trimming took off 6 bases at V and 0 bases at J, with 14 bases between the two ends. The CDR3 loop is CASRPPWGPNYGYTF. The CDR3 bases are TGTGCCAGTAGGCCTCCCTGGGGGCCTAACTATGGCTACACCTTC.

J is TRBJ1-6 and V is TRBV5-5; 7 bases align to TRBD1. This CDR3 comprises 16 residues. The germline gives CDR1 SGHKS, CDR2 YYEKEE (reference sequence). With V trimmed by 4 bases and J by 7 bases, 11 bases remained unmatched. CDR3: CASSARQGTGNSPLHF. DNA of the CDR3: TGTGCCAGCAGCGCCCGACAGGGAACGGGAAATTCACCCCTCCACTTT.

Note on this clonotype: Being one base from a much bigger clone, this may be a read error. J is TRBJ1-2 and V is TRBV30; weak D call: TRBD1 (5 bases). Germline V gene lookup returns CDR1 GTSNPN and CDR2 SVGIG (reference sequence). This CDR3 is 13 amino acids long. This CDR3 reads CDWSVTVNYGYTF. In DNA, the CDR3 is TGTGACTGGAGTGTGACAGTTAACTATGGCTACACCTTC.

This clonotype was counted a single time. The V call is TRBV28, the J call TRBJ1-6; 8 nucleotides align to TRBD1. CDR3 length: 15 residues. Germline loops: CDR1 MDHEN, CDR2 SYDVKM. V lost 5 bases and J lost 5; bases outside the gene matches: 5. CDR3 amino acids: CASSRNRGNNSPLHF. The DNA of the CDR3 is TGTGCCAGCAGTCGAAACAGGGGGAATAATTCACCCCTCCACTTT.

By share, this clonotype ranks as medium-sized. V usage is TRBV6-6 and J usage is TRBJ2-3; 8 nucleotides match TRBD2. V shed 6 bases and J 0 bases; nucleotides not matched to a gene: 5. Germline V gene lookup returns CDR1 MNHNY and CDR2 SVGAGI (reference sequence). The CDR3 is made up of 15 amino acids. CDR3 in DNA: TGTGCCAGCAGAAGCGGGGGACCAAGCACAGATACGCAGTATTTT. As protein: CASRSGGPSTDTQYF.

This clonotype is labeled medium-sized. The chain joins TRBV30 to TRBJ2-7; D uncertain. The germline V gene encodes CDR1 GTSNPN and CDR2 SVGIG (reference sequence). Trimming removed 2 bases from V and 2 bases from J, with 10 bases in between. The CDR3 loop spans 13 amino acids. CDR3 in amino acids: CAWSRGRTYEQYF. The CDR3 DNA reads TGTGCCTGGAGTCGTGGCAGGACCTACGAGCAGTACTTC. The entire variable domain, with the rest obtained from reference TRBV30 and TRBJ2-7, is as follows: SQTIHQWPATLVQPVGSPLSLECTVEGTSNPNLYWYRQAAGRGLQLLFYSVGIGQISSEVPQNLSASRPQDRQFILSSKKLLLSDSGFYLCAWSRGRTYEQYFGPGTRLTVT.

This clonotype was found a few times. The rearrangement uses TRBV5-6 and TRBJ1-1; possible D gene TRBD1, 5 bases. Germline loops: CDR1 SGHDT, CDR2 YYEEEE. Deletions cut 5 bases from V and 3 bases from J, with 11 bases between. The CDR3 is 13 residues long. CDR3 DNA sequence: TGTGCCAGCAGGGGGGAAGAGGACACTGAAGCTTTCTTT. Its translation is CASRGEEDTEAFF.

About this clonotype itself: A junction boundary mismatches the germline segment, possibly from a read error. The V and J genes are TRBV7-2 and TRBJ1-1; D perhaps matches TRBD1 (5 bases). The CDR3 contains 15 residues. Germline V gene sequence: CDR1 SGHTA, CDR2 FQGNSA. Here the CDR3 reads CASSPQGGLNTKAFF. The CDR3 DNA is TGTGCCAGCAGCCCGCAGGGCGGCTTGAACACTAAAGCTTTCTTT.

By share, this clonotype ranks as large. This rearrangement joins TRBV27 to TRBJ2-1; TRBD1 might be the D (6 bases). The germline V gene has CDR1 MNHEY and CDR2 SMNVEV (reference sequence). Deletions cut 4 bases from V and 3 bases from J, with 10 bases between. This CDR3 comprises 14 residues. The CDR3 spells CASSWQGNYNEQFF. Written as DNA, the CDR3 is TGTGCCAGCAGTTGGCAGGGGAACTACAATGAGCAGTTCTTC.

This clonotype appeared a few times. CDR3 DNA: TGTGCCAGCAGCTTCCGGGGACATTCGAACACTGAAGCTTTCTTT. The encoded protein is CASSFRGHSNTEAFF. V usage is TRBV5-6 and J usage is TRBJ1-1; weak D call: TRBD1 (6 bases). The CDR3 extends over 15 amino acids. CDR1 is SGHDT and CDR2 is YYEEEE in the germline V gene. The V end lost 2 bases, the J end lost 1 base, and 12 bases lay between the germline ends.

This clonotype was picked up a small number of times. The rearrangement uses TRBV11-1 and TRBJ1-3, with unresolved D. This CDR3 is 15 amino acids long. Germline V gene sequence: CDR1 SGHAT, CDR2 FQDESV (reference sequence). The V and J ends lost 3 bases and 2 bases respectively, with 11 bases between them. DNA for the CDR3: TGTGCCAGCAGCTTGGGAGGGCTTGCTGGAAACACCATATATTTT. Protein: CASSLGGLAGNTIYF.

The V gene is TRBV6-5, the J gene TRBJ2-4, with a tentative D call TRBD1 (6 bases). This CDR3 has 15 amino acids. Between the trimmed V and J ends, which lost 6 bases and 1 base, there was a span of 13 bases. Germline V gene lookup returns CDR1 MNHEY and CDR2 SVGAGI. The CDR3 here is CASSGTWLAKNIQYF. In nucleotides, the CDR3 is TGTGCCAGCAGCGGGACATGGTTGGCCAAAAACATTCAGTACTTC.